This entry features one T cell receptor beta chain sequence. Its specificity is not known. TCRdb ran MiXCR on the reads and lists one entry per CDR3 protein. Counted here are hundreds of thousands of distinct CDR3 sequences, roughly 30% occurring once; the ten biggest clones make up roughly 20%. The data were obtained in a study of T cell repertoires in cytomegalovirus infection. V gave up 1 base and J gave up 3 bases, with 16 bases separating them. The V gene's germline CDR1 is SGHAT and CDR2 FQNNGV. The CDR3 loop spans 16 amino acids. This chain joins TRBV11-2 and TRBJ2-7; D gene unclear. The TCR comes from a human donor in good health (CMV status not recorded). Some clones in this sample may be carry-over from other donors' samples. Material: cultured PBMCs, obtained from culture after CMV antigen stimulation. The CDR3 nucleotides read TGTGCCAGCAGCTTAGGGGCACTCGGTTCGGGCTACGAGCAGTACTTC. Its translation is CASSLGALGSGYEQYF.